Following are 2 T cell receptor beta chains from one sample sequenced in a study of blood T cell repertoires in COVID-19. The method was immunoSEQ multiplex PCR; TCRdb's version includes in-frame clones alone and lacks a portion of them. The sample gives roughly 250,000 clones, 70% to 85% of which show up once; 0.87% is in the top ten. Sample: peripheral blood. The receptors were gathered from a human donor with COVID-19, enrolled during active disease. The donor label of this sample is uncertain.

The chain has TRBV9 and TRBJ1-6; 8 bases align to TRBD1. The CDR3 is 16 residues long. V shed 3 bases, J shed 6 bases, and the junction held 8 bases outside the gene matches. CDR1 and CDR2 (germline): SGDLS, YYNGEE. The CDR3 spells CASSASRTGTNSPLHF. The CDR3 DNA is TGTGCCAGCAGCGCCTCCCGGACAGGGACTAATTCACCCCTCCACTTT.

This chain joins TRBV29-1 and TRBJ2-2, with a weak D call TRBD2 (6 bases). CDR3 length: 15 amino acids. Trimming shortened V by 3 bases and J by 0 bases, and 11 bases separated the two germline ends. Germline V CDR1 and CDR2: SQVTM, ANQGSEA. CDR3 loop: CSVDGGYSNTGELFF. CDR3 DNA: TGCAGCGTTGACGGGGGATATTCGAACACCGGGGAGCTGTTTTTT.